The 9 T cell receptor beta chains presented below share a single source sample, sequenced in a study of T cell repertoires in cytomegalovirus infection. From the reads, TCRdb called clonotypes with MiXCR, one entry per CDR3 protein. The table records a few hundred thousand distinct CDR3 sequences, 9% to 9.5% of them present only once. Input material: PBMCs. The receptors originated from a human donor in good health (CMV status not recorded). Some clones in this sample may be carry-over from other donors' samples.

This clonotype was seen more than once but under ten times. The V gene is TRBV6-1, the J gene TRBJ1-2; the D is unclear. The germline CDR1 and CDR2 sequences are MNHNS and SASEGT. V was shortened by 1 base and J by 8 bases, with 8 bases between the two germline ends. This CDR3 has 12 residues. DNA of the CDR3: TGTGCCAGCAGTGAAGGCAGGTTCGGCTACACCTTC. Protein product: CASSEGRFGYTF.

This chain joins TRBV30 and TRBJ2-2, with TRBD2 identical over 9 bases. Germline V gives CDR1 GTSNPN, CDR2 SVGIG (reference sequence). Trimming at V came to 3 bases and at J to 7 bases, leaving 6 bases not matched to a gene. This CDR3 has 14 amino acids. The CDR3 sequence is CAWSVAGVGGELFF. The CDR3 DNA is TGTGCCTGGAGCGTAGCGGGAGTCGGCGGGGAGCTGTTTTTT.

This clonotype was recorded at least ten times. The chain uses TRBV7-2 and TRBJ2-2; no definite D call. Trimming pared 4 bases from V and 12 bases from J, leaving 12 bases between. The germline CDR1 and CDR2 sequences are SGHTA and FQGNSA. CDR3 length equals 12 residues. The CDR3 loop is CASSSLGSKLFF. CDR3 nucleotides: TGTGCCAGCAGCTCCCTAGGATCTAAGCTGTTTTTT.

This clonotype was observed a handful of times. J is TRBJ1-5 and V is TRBV20-1; 7 bases match TRBD1. The CDR3 runs to 13 residues. Germline-derived CDR1 and CDR2 are DFQATT and SNEGSKA (reference sequence). Trimming took 4 bases from V and 5 from J; bases not matched to a gene: 5. The CDR3: CSAMGDSDQPQHF. DNA of the CDR3: TGCAGTGCTATGGGGGACAGTGATCAGCCCCAGCATTTT.

The V gene is TRBV7-2, the J gene TRBJ2-3; D is unresolved. Trimming left V 2 bases short and J 4 bases short, with 13 bases between. CDR1 and CDR2 (germline): SGHTA, FQGNSA. The CDR3 length is 15 residues. The CDR3: CASSLNGREADTQYF. The DNA of the CDR3 is TGTGCCAGCAGCTTAAACGGTCGCGAAGCAGATACGCAGTATTTT.

In DNA, the CDR3 is TGTGCCAGCAGTCTTCCGTCGAGGGGTGAAGCTTTCTTT. Its protein product is CASSLPSRGEAFF. The rearrangement uses TRBV12-3 or TRBV12-4 and TRBJ1-1, with TRBD1 as a possible D gene (5 bases). Trimming stripped 5 bases from V and 7 bases from J, with 14 bases between. This CDR3 comprises 13 residues.

This clonotype came up many times. The rearrangement links TRBV7-2 to TRBJ1-5; D remains ambiguous. Germline V gene lookup returns CDR1 SGHTA and CDR2 FQGNSA. V was trimmed by 5 bases and J by 8 bases, leaving 10 bases between them. The CDR3 spans 12 residues. CDR3 sequence (DNA): TGTGCCAGCAGCCCCCGAGGAGAGCCCCAGCATTTT. Its translation is CASSPRGEPQHF.

This clonotype was counted ten times or more. The chain combines TRBV29-1 with TRBJ1-1, with D perhaps matching TRBD1 (6 bases). This CDR3 has 13 amino acids. From germline, CDR1 is SQVTM and CDR2 ANQGSEA. The V and J ends lost 4 bases and 6 bases respectively, with 15 bases between them. The CDR3 DNA sequence: TGCAGCGTTGCATTAGGAGGGGGGGCTGAAGCTTTCTTT. Protein sequence: CSVALGGGAEAFF.

This clonotype was picked up many times. The chain has TRBV7-9 and TRBJ1-2; 7 bases fit TRBD1. The junction had 11 bases not matched to a gene; V was cut back by 0 bases and J by 4 bases. The germline CDR1 and CDR2 sequences are SEHNR and FQNEAQ (reference sequence). CDR3 length: 17 residues. DNA for the CDR3: TGTGCCAGCAGCTTAGCGTCGACGGGACAGCAACTCTATGGCTACACCTTC. Its protein product is CASSLASTGQQLYGYTF.